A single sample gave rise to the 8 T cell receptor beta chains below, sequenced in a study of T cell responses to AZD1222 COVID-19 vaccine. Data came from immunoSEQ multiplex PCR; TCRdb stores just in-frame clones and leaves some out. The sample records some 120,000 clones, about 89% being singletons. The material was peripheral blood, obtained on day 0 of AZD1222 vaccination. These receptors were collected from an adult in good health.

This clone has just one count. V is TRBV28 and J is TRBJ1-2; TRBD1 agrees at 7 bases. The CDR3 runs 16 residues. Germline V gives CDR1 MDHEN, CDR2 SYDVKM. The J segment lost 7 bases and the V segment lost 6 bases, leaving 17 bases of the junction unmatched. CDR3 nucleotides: TGTGCCAGCAGCTACGCGGGTGGGGACAGCTACTTTGGCTACACCTTC. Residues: CASSYAGGDSYFGYTF.

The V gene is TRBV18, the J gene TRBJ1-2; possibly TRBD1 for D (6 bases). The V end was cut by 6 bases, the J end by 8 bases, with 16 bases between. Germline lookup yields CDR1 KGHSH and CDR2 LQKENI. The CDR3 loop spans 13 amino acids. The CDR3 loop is CASSLGQLGGYTF. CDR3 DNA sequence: TGTGCCAGCTCCCTTGGACAGCTGGGGGGCTACACCTTC.

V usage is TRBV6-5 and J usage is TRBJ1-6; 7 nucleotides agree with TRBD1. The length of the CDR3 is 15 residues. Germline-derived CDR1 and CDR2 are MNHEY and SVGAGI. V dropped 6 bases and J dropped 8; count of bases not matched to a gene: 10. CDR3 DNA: TGTGCCAGCAGAACACGACAGGGCCGCTATTCACCCCTCCACTTT. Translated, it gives CASRTRQGRYSPLHF.

CDR3 loop: CASSLEGAVDTEAFF. The CDR3 DNA sequence: TGTGCCAGCAGCTTAGAGGGGGCGGTGGACACTGAAGCTTTCTTT. The V call is TRBV11-2, the J call TRBJ1-1; the D gene is possibly TRBD1 (6 bases). The V end was cut by 0 bases, the J end by 3 bases, with 11 bases between. The CDR3 consists of 15 residues. In germline, CDR1 is SGHAT, CDR2 FQNNGV.

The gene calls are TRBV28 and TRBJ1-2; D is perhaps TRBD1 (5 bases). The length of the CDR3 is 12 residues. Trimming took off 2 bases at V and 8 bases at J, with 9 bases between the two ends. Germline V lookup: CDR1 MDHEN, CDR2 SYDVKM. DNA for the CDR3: TGTGCCAGCAGTTTAATGGGACTGGGCTACACCTTC. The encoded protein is CASSLMGLGYTF.

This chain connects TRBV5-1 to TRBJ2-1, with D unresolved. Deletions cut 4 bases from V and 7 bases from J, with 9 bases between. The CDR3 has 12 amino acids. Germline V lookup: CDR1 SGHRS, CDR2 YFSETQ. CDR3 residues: CASSPTPNEQFF. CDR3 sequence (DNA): TGCGCCAGCAGCCCGACACCAAATGAGCAGTTCTTC.

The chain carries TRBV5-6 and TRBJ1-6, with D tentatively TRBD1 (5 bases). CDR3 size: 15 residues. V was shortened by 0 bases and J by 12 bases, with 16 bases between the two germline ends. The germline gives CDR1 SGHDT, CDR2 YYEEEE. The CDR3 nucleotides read TGTGCCAGCAGCTTGGACGGGGCCGTTAGGGGACCCCTCCACTTT. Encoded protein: CASSLDGAVRGPLHF.

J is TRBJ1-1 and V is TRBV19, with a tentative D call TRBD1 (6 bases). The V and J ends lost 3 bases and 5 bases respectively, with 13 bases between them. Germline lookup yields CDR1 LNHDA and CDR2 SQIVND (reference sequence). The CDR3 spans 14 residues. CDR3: CASSIGGLGTEAFF. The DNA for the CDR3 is TGTGCCAGTAGTATTGGGGGCCTCGGTACTGAAGCTTTCTTT.